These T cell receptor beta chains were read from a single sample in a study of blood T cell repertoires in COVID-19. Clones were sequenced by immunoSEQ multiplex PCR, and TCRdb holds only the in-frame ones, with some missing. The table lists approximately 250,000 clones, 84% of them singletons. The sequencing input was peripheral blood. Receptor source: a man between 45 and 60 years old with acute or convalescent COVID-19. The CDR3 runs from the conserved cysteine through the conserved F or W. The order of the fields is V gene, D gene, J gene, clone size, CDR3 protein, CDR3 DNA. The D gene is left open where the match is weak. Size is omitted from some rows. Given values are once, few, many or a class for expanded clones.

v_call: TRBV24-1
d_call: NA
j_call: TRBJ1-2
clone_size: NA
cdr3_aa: CATSDQRDYGYTF
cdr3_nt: TGTGCCACCAGTGACCAACGGGATTATGGCTACACCTTC

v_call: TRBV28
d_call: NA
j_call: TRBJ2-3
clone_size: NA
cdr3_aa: CASSFRQLRDTQYF
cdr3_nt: TGTGCCAGCAGTTTCCGACAGCTCCGGGATACGCAGTATTTT

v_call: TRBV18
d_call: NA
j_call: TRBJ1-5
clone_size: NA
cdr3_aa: CASSPGRGNQPQHF
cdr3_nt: TGTGCCAGCTCACCCGGACGGGGTAATCAGCCCCAGCATTTT

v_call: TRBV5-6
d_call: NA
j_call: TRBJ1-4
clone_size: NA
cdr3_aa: CASSFQGNEKLFF
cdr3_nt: TGTGCCAGCAGCTTCCAGGGGAATGAAAAACTGTTTTTT

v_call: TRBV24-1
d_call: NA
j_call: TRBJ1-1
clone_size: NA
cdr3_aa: CATKGRGTTEAFF
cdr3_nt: TGTGCCACCAAAGGCCGGGGGACCACTGAAGCTTTCTTT

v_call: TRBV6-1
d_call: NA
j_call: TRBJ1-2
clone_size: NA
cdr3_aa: CASSDRTYYNYGYTF
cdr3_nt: TGTGCCAGCAGTGACCGGACATATTATAACTATGGCTACACCTTC

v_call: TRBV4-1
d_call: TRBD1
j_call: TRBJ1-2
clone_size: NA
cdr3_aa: CASSQPGQALYGYTF
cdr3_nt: TGCGCCAGCAGCCAACCGGGACAGGCCCTCTATGGCTACACCTTC

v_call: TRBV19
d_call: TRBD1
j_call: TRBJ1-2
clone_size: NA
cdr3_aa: CASSDRGYGYTF
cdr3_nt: TGTGCCAGTTCCGACAGGGGCTATGGCTACACCTTC

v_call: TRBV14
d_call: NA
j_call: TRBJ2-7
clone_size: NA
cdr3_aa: CASSQWSTYEQYF
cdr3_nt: TGTGCCAGCAGCCAATGGTCAACTTACGAGCAGTACTTC

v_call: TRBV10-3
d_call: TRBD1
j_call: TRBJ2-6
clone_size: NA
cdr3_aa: CAIGGAGANVLTF
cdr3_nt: TGTGCCATAGGGGGCGCTGGGGCCAACGTCCTGACTTTC

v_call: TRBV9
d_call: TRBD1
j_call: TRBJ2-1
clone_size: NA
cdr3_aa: CASSATGGTDEQFF
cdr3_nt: TGTGCCAGCAGCGCGACAGGGGGCACCGATGAGCAGTTCTTC

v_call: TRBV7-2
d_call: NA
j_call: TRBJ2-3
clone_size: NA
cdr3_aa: CASSLTPTDTQYF
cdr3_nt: TGTGCCAGCAGCTTAACTCCCACAGATACGCAGTATTTT

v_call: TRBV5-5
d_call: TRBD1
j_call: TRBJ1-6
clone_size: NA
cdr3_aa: CASSQGTVNSPLHF
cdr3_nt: TGTGCCAGCAGCCAGGGGACAGTTAATTCACCCCTCCACTTT

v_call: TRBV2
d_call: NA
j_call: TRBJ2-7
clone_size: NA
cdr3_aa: CAGSTDSYEQYF
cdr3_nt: TGTGCCGGATCGACAGATTCCTACGAGCAGTACTTC

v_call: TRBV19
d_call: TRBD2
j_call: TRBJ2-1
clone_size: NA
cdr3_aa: CASSPWTSGNNEQFF
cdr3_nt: TGTGCCAGTAGTCCTTGGACTAGCGGGAACAATGAGCAGTTCTTC

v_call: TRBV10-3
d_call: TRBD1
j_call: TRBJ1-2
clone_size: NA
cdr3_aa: CAISDLGTADGYTF
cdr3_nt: TGTGCCATCAGTGACCTTGGGACAGCGGACGGCTACACCTTC

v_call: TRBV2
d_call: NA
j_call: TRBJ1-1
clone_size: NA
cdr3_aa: CASSFRTKMNTEAFF
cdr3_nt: TGTGCCAGCAGTTTCCGGACAAAAATGAACACTGAAGCTTTCTTT

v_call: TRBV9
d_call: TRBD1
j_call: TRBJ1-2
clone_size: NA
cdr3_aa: CASSPAGTADGYTF
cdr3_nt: TGTGCCAGCAGCCCGGCCGGGACAGCCGATGGCTACACCTTC

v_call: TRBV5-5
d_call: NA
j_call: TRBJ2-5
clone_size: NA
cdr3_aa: CASSLSGLWGGGQYF
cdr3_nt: TGTGCCAGCAGCTTGTCAGGTCTTTGGGGGGGCGGCCAGTACTTC

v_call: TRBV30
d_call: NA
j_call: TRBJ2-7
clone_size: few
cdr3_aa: CAWSVLGGSEQYF
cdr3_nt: TGTGCCTGGAGTGTACTGGGGGGATCCGAGCAGTACTTC

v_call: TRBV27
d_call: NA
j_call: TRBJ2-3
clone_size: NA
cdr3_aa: CASSLALGSTDTQYF
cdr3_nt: TGTGCCAGCAGTTTAGCCCTAGGAAGCACAGATACGCAGTATTTT

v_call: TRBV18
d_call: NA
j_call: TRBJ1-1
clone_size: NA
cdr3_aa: CASSPEVTMNTEAFF
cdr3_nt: TGTGCCAGCTCACCTGAGGTTACTATGAACACTGAAGCTTTCTTT

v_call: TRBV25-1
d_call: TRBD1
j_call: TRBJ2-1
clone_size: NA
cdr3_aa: CASSRTGTAYNEQFF
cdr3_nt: TGTGCCAGCAGTAGGACCGGGACAGCCTACAATGAGCAGTTCTTC

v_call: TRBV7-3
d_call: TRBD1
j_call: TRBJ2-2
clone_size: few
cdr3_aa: CASSLGTGVTGELFF
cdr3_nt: TGTGCCAGCAGCTTGGGGACAGGGGTCACCGGGGAGCTGTTTTTT

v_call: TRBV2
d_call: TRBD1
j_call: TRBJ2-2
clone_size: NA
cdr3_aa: CASSTGTGNTGELFF
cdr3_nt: TGTGCCAGCAGTACCGGGACAGGGAACACCGGGGAGCTGTTTTTT

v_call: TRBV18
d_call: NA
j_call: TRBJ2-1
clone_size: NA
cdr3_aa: CASSPSGSYNEQFF
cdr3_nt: TGTGCCAGCTCACCGAGCGGCTCCTACAATGAGCAGTTCTTC

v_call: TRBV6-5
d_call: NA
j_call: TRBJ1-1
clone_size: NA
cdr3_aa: CASSYRLGQNTEAFF
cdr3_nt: TGTGCCAGCAGTTACAGGTTGGGACAGAACACTGAAGCTTTCTTT

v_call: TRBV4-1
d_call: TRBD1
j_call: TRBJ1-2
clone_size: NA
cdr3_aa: CASSQDAWTGAGGYTF
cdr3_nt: TGCGCCAGCAGCCAAGATGCTTGGACAGGGGCGGGTGGCTACACCTTC

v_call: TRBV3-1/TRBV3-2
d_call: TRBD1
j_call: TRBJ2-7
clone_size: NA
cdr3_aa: CASSPRDRVREQYF
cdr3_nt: TGTGCCAGCAGCCCTAGGGACAGGGTCCGCGAGCAGTACTTC

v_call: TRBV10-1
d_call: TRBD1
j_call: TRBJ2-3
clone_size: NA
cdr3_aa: CASSARTGGTDTQYF
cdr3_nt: TGCGCCAGCAGTGCCCGGACAGGGGGCACAGATACGCAGTATTTT

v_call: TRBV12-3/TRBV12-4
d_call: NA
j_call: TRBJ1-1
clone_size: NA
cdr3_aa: CASSRELWTEAFF
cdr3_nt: TGTGCCAGCAGTCGGGAGTTGTGGACTGAAGCTTTCTTT

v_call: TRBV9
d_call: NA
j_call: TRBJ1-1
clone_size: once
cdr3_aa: CASSVAGGVDTEAFF
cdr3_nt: TGTGCCAGCAGCGTAGCCGGGGGGGTAGACACTGAAGCTTTCTTT

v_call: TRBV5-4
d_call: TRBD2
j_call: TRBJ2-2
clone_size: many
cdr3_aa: CASRTGLAGGNTGELFF
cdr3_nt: TGTGCCAGCAGAACAGGACTAGCGGGGGGGAACACCGGGGAGCTGTTTTTT

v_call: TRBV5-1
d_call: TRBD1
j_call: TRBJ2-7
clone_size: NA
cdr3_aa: CASSLDLWTGSSYEQYF
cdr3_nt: TGCGCCAGCAGCTTGGACTTATGGACAGGGAGCTCCTACGAGCAGTACTTC

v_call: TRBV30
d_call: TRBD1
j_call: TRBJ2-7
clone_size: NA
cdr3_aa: CAWSPAGTGGYEQYF
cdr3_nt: TGTGCCTGGAGTCCCGCCGGGACAGGGGGCTACGAGCAGTACTTC

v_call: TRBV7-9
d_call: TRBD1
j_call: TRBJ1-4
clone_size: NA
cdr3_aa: CASSDRDWVQLATNEKLFF
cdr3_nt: TGTGCCAGCAGCGACAGGGATTGGGTACAATTAGCAACTAATGAAAAACTGTTTTTT

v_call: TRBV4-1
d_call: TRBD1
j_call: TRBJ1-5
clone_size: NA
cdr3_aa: CASSQGERQGKQPQHF
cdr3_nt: TGCGCCAGCAGCCAAGGTGAAAGACAGGGAAAACAGCCCCAGCATTTT

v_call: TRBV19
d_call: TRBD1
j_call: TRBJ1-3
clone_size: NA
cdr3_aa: CASSSDRVVNTIYF
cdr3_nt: TGTGCCAGTAGTTCGGACAGGGTGGTAAACACCATATATTTT

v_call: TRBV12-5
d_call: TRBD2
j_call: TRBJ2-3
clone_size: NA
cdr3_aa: CASGRISGGDTDTQYF
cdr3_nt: TGTGCTAGTGGCCGAATTAGCGGGGGAGACACAGATACGCAGTATTTT

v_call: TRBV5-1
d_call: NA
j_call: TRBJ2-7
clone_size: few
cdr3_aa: CASSLGQSYEQYF
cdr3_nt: TGCGCCAGCAGCTTGGGACAGTCCTACGAGCAGTACTTC

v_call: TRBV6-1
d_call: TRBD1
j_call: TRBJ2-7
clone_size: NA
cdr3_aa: CASSEPGQGSHEQYF
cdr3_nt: TGTGCCAGCAGTGAACCAGGACAGGGTTCCCACGAGCAGTACTTC

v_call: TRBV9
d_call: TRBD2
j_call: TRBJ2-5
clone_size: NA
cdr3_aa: CASSVDGRTETQYF
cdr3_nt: TGTGCCAGCAGCGTAGACGGGAGGACAGAGACCCAGTACTTC

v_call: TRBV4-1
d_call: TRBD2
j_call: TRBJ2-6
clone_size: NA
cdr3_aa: CASSPLAPAGGSGANVLTF
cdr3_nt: TGCGCCAGCAGCCCCCTTGCACCAGCGGGGGGATCTGGGGCCAACGTCCTGACTTTC

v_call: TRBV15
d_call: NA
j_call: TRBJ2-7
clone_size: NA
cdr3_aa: CATSLGPGSYEQYF
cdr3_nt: TGTGCCACCAGCCTAGGTCCAGGGTCTTACGAGCAGTACTTC

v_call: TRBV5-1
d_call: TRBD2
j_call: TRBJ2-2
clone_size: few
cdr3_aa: CASSLGGLAGETGELFF
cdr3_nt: TGCGCCAGCAGCTTAGGGGGACTAGCGGGAGAGACCGGGGAGCTGTTTTTT

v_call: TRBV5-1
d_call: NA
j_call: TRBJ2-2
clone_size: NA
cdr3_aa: CASSFRDTGAGELFF
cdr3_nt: TGCGCCAGCAGCTTCCGGGACACCGGCGCCGGGGAGCTGTTTTTT

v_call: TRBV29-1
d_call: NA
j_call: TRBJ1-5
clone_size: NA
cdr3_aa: CSVSQGRNQPQHF
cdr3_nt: TGCAGCGTATCACAGGGAAGGAATCAGCCCCAGCATTTT

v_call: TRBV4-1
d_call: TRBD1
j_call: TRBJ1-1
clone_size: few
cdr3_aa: CASSQGQGRNTEAFF
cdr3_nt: TGCGCCAGCAGCCAAGGACAGGGGCGGAACACTGAAGCTTTCTTT

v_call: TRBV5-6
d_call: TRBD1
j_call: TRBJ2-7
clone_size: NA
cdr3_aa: CASSLGPQGDYEQYF
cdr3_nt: TGTGCCAGCAGCTTAGGACCTCAGGGGGACTACGAGCAGTACTTC

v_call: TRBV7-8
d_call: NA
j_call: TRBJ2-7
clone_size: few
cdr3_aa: CASSPGVSYEQYF
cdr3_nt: TGTGCCAGCAGCCCGGGGGTCTCCTACGAGCAGTACTTC

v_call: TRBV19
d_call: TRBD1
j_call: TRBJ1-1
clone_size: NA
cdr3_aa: CASSVDRGPEAFF
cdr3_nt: TGTGCCAGTAGCGTGGACAGGGGCCCTGAAGCTTTCTTT

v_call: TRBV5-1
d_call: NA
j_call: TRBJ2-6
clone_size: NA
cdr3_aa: CASSLVTGRSGANVLTF
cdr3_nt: TGCGCCAGCAGCTTAGTGACAGGCCGCTCTGGGGCCAACGTCCTGACTTTC

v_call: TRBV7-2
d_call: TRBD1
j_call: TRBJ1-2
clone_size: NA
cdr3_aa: CASSLGGQGSYGYTF
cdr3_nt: TGTGCCAGCAGCTTGGGTGGACAGGGGAGCTATGGCTACACCTTC

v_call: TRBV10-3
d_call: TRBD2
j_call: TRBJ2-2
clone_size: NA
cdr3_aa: CAINPGTSIDTGELFF
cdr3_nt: TGTGCCATCAACCCCGGGACTAGCATCGACACCGGGGAGCTGTTTTTT

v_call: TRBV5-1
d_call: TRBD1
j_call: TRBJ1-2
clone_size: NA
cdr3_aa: CASSWGQLLNYGYTF
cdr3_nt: TGCGCCAGCAGCTGGGGACAGCTTCTTAACTATGGCTACACCTTC

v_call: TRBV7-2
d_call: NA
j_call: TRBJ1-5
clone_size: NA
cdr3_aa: CASSSTGSQPQHF
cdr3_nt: TGTGCCAGCAGCAGCACAGGGTCTCAGCCCCAGCATTTT

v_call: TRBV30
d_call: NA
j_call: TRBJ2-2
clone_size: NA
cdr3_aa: CAWNQGYGTGELFF
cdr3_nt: TGTGCCTGGAACCAGGGTTATGGGACCGGGGAGCTGTTTTTT

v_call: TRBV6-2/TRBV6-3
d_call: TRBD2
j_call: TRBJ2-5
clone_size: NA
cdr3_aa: CASSYPSRGLADQETQYF
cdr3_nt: TGTGCCAGCAGTTACCCAAGTCGGGGACTAGCGGATCAAGAGACCCAGTACTTC

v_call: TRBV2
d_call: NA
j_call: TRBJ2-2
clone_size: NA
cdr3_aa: CASSVQGTGELFF
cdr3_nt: TGTGCCAGCAGTGTTCAGGGGACCGGGGAGCTGTTTTTT

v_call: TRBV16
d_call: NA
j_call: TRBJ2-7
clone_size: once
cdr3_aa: CASSPDRDYEQYF
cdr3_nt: TGTGCCAGCAGCCCGGACAGAGACTACGAGCAGTACTTC